This T cell receptor beta chain was captured in a study of shared clonotypes between healthy human individuals. The overall study: Every donor yielded three CD4 naive, three CD4 memory, two CD8 naive and one CD8 memory plate.

Broader study findings: Of the naive CD4 clonotypes, approximately 5% were shared across a handful of donors. Compared with memory subsets, naive subsets generally had larger estimated richness.

This clone was found once. What it binds is unknown. Genomic DNA (from each subset) was split evenly across several immunoSEQ plates. This table comes from immunoSEQ multiplex PCR, and its TCRdb copy is limited to in-frame clones, with some not included. Of 2 million to 2.5 million clones in the sample, approximately 93% are singletons; the top ten hold around 0.37%. The V and J ends lost 4 bases and 5 bases, in that order; junction bases with no gene match: 14. The CDR3 sequence is 19 residues long. From germline, CDR1 is SGHNT and CDR2 YYREEE (reference sequence). The TCR originated in a man aged 18 to 30 in good health. Some clones in this sample may be carry-over from other donors' samples. The sample comprised naive CD4+ T cells from PBMCs. Subset here: CD45RA+ positively selected. The chain recombines TRBV5-4 with TRBJ2-1; 14 bases are shared with TRBD2. CDR3 coding DNA: TGTGCCAGCAGCCCCCCGCCGGGGGGGGGACTAGCGGGGGACAATGAGCAGTTCTTC. Amino acids: CASSPPPGGGLAGDNEQFF.